One T cell receptor (beta chain) is described in this entry. Its target is not known. The CDR3 has 14 residues. The V segment lost 7 bases and the J segment 5 bases; nucleotides outside the gene matches: 8. Germline lookup yields CDR1 SEHNR and CDR2 FQNEAQ (reference sequence). This entry belongs to a study of cytomegalovirus exposure and HLA in healthy donors. Study summary: A data release that came early held tens of millions of unique TCRs from HLA-typed donors.

Findings and caveats of the study: According to an earlier analysis, most TCR beta V segments yielded productive rearrangements about 87% or about 30% of the time. Specific recognition of CMV antigens was confirmed in vitro for a few chains (all CMV-associated). In a later analysis, donors in an Asian-associated ancestry cluster reportedly had fewer N-insertions in productive TCRs than the cohort mean.

PCR primers comprised 60 Vbeta and 13 Jbeta primers. TCRdb's copy holds only in-frame clones and misses some; the assay was immunoSEQ multiplex PCR. Among approximately 150,000 clones listed, about two thirds were seen once. Sequenced: PBMCs. This sequence was found in a man in his fifties or sixties in good health and CMV-seronegative. This sequence joins TRBV7-9 and TRBJ2-5, with 9 bases identical to TRBD2. The CDR3 nucleotides read TGTGCCAGCATGGTAGCGGGAGAGGGGGAGACCCAGTACTTC. This codes for CASMVAGEGETQYF.